This entry lists 22 T cell receptor beta chains sequenced from one sample in a study of metastatic and nonmetastatic thyroid tumors. Treatment of any kind had been given to no patient before thyroid surgery. TCRdb called clones again from the PCR reads with MiXCR. The sample has fewer than 35,000 clones; around 17% are singletons. The sample taken for sequencing was blood. The receptor set was obtained from a male donor with papillary thyroid cancer or a benign thyroid nodule (not recorded which). Some clones in this sample may be carry-over from other donors' samples.

This clone was seen repeatedly, ten times or more. V usage is TRBV28 and J usage is TRBJ1-5; D is unresolved. The CDR3 extends over 14 amino acids. The V gene lost 2 bases and the J gene lost 8 bases, with 13 bases spanning the gap. Germline loops: CDR1 MDHEN, CDR2 SYDVKM. The CDR3 sequence: CASSLGPSSEPQHF. The DNA of the CDR3 is TGTGCCAGCAGTTTAGGACCTTCGTCGGAGCCCCAGCATTTT.

The genes are TRBV11-2 and TRBJ2-1, with 9 bases matching TRBD1. Trimming removed 4 bases from V and 5 bases from J; junction bases left unmatched: 9. The CDR3 is 16 amino acids. Germline values: CDR1 SGHAT, CDR2 FQNNGV. CDR3 in DNA: TGTGCCAGCAGCTCCGGGACAGGGCAATTTAACAATGAGCAGTTCTTC. It is translated as CASSSGTGQFNNEQFF.

This clone was observed a few times. CDR3 region: CATSGQAGGENEQFF. CDR3 in DNA: TGTGCCACCAGTGGACAAGCGGGAGGGGAGAATGAGCAGTTCTTC. The V gene is TRBV24-1, the J gene TRBJ2-1; 10 bases match TRBD2. Germline V CDR1 and CDR2: KGHDR, SFDVKD. There are 15 residues in the CDR3. The ends lost 5 bases at V and 7 bases at J; junction bases unmatched: 7.

This clone showed up just a few times. V and J are TRBV6-5 and TRBJ2-1, with 9 bases lining up with TRBD1. Per the germline V gene, CDR1 is MNHEY and CDR2 is SVGAGI. This CDR3 is 14 amino acids long. V shed 2 bases, J shed 7 bases, and the junction held 3 bases outside the gene matches. As DNA, the CDR3 is TGTGCCAGCAGTTACCCCGGGACAGGGAATGAGCAGTTCTTC. Its translation is CASSYPGTGNEQFF.

The gene calls are TRBV12-3 or TRBV12-4 and TRBJ1-6; 9 bases map to TRBD1. V trimming: 5 bases; J trimming: 8 bases; junction bases outside the gene matches: 4. The CDR3 is made up of 14 amino acids. The CDR3 here is CASSPRTGDSPLHF. The CDR3 DNA is TGTGCCAGCAGTCCTCGGACAGGGGATTCACCCCTCCACTTT.

This clone was detected many times. This may come from a read error, since a much larger clone is one base off. Other nucleotide sequences in the sample specify the same CDR3. This chain connects TRBV20-1 to TRBJ2-1; D gene uncertain. Germline V lookup: CDR1 DFQATT, CDR2 SNEGSKA (reference sequence). This CDR3 is 15 amino acids long. The CDR3 here is CSAIYGSSSYNEQFF. DNA of the CDR3: TGCAGTGCTATCTACGGATCCAGCTCCTACAACGAGCAGTTCTTC.

This clone came up a few times. This chain connects TRBV27 to TRBJ2-2; TRBD1 agrees at 8 bases. V trimming: 4 bases; J trimming: 8 bases; junction bases outside the gene matches: 3. The V gene's germline CDR1 is MNHEY and CDR2 SMNVEV (reference sequence). The CDR3 has 13 amino acids. The CDR3 region has the DNA TGTGCCAGCAGTTCCTGGGACAGGGGGGAGCTGTTTTTT. Its protein product is CASSSWDRGELFF.

This clone is labeled as medium-sized. The chain links TRBV28 to TRBJ2-7; 10 bases line up with TRBD1. The length of the CDR3 is 15 residues. V trimming: 7 bases; J trimming: 4 bases; junction bases outside the gene matches: 10. CDR1 and CDR2 (germline): MDHEN, SYDVKM. CDR3 loop: CASTPPTGGEYEQYF. CDR3 bases: TGTGCCAGCACCCCCCCGACAGGGGGCGAGTACGAGCAGTACTTC.

There are a few counts of this clone. The chain has TRBV12-5 and TRBJ2-6; TRBD2 matches 8 bases. CDR1 is LGHNT, CDR2 FRNRAP, per germline. The CDR3 covers 16 residues. J lost 0 bases, V lost 3 bases, and 1 base had no gene match. CDR3 amino acids: CASGFGGGSGANVLTF. The CDR3 DNA sequence: TGTGCTAGTGGTTTCGGGGGGGGCTCTGGGGCCAACGTCCTGACTTTC.

This clone was found many times. The same CDR3 also results from other DNA sequences found in this sample. J is TRBJ2-1 and V is TRBV4-1; TRBD1 is a possible D gene (6 bases). The germline V and J ends were trimmed by 0 bases and 9 bases, with 6 bases remaining between them. The germline gives CDR1 MGHRA, CDR2 YSYEKL. The CDR3 consists of 12 residues. CDR3: CASSQEDSEQFF. The CDR3 coding sequence is TGCGCCAGCAGCCAAGAGGACAGTGAGCAGTTCTTC.

Worth noting for this clone: This may be a read error, as it is one base from a much larger clone. Other DNA sequences in this specimen translate into the identical CDR3. The J gene is TRBJ1-1, the V gene TRBV3-1; D is unresolved. CDR3 length: 11 residues. Deletions cut 4 bases from V and 6 bases from J, with 6 bases between. Germline CDR1 LGHDT, CDR2 YNNKEL (reference sequence). The CDR3 is CASSRQAEAFF. CDR3 bases: TGTGCCAGCAGCCGACAAGCTGAAGCTTTCTTT.

The chain employs TRBV6-1 and TRBJ1-1; no clear D gene. The germline gives CDR1 MNHNS, CDR2 SASEGT. V dropped 6 bases and J dropped 5 bases, with 13 bases sitting between them. This CDR3 comprises 13 residues. Here the CDR3 reads CASRPSVWTEAFF. In DNA form, the CDR3 reads TGTGCCAGCAGGCCGTCCGTTTGGACTGAAGCTTTCTTT.

On this clone: This could be a read error, since a much larger clone is one nucleotide away. In this CDR3 the conserved last residue, phenylalanine or tryptophan, is missing, so a read error is likely. The sample contains more than one DNA sequence encoding this CDR3. The J gene is TRBJ1-2, the V gene TRBV6-1; D is undetermined. Germline values: CDR1 MNHNS, CDR2 SASEGT. This CDR3 has 13 amino acids. V was trimmed by 4 bases and J by 2 bases, leaving 8 bases between them. The DNA for the CDR3 is TGTGCCAGCAGTGCTACAACGAACTATGGCTACACCCTC. As protein: CASSATTNYGYTL.

For this clone: A read error may produce the germline difference seen at one junction end. CDR3 sequence: CATSSPFAGGRMKNTGELFF. CDR3 DNA sequence: TGTGCCACCAGCAGCCCTTTCGCGGGGGGGAGGATGAAAAACACCGGGGAGCTGTTTTTT. V gene TRBV13 combines with J gene TRBJ2-2, with 9 bases identical to TRBD2. Germline CDR1 and CDR2: PRHDT and FYEKMQ (reference sequence). CDR3 length: 20 residues.

This clone was seen a few times. The chain couples TRBV19 to TRBJ1-2; D is unclear. The CDR3 runs 11 residues. Germline loops: CDR1 LNHDA, CDR2 SQIVND (reference sequence). Here the CDR3 reads CEGAVGAGYTF. CDR3 bases: TGTGAAGGCGCCGTGGGAGCTGGCTACACCTTC.

This clone has only a few counts. The genes are TRBV20-1 and TRBJ1-1, with a possible D match to TRBD1 (6 bases). Germline V gene data show CDR1 as DFQATT and CDR2 as SNEGSKA (reference sequence). The CDR3 covers 15 residues. Trimming took 4 bases from V and 10 from J, leaving 25 bases between them. CDR3 loop: CSAMRSGTPLSVAFF. The CDR3 nucleotides read TGCAGTGCTATGCGGTCCGGGACACCCTTAAGCGTAGCTTTCTTT.

This clone was seen many times. The V and J genes are TRBV7-8 and TRBJ1-1; D gene unclear. The germline V and J ends were trimmed by 4 bases and 5 bases, with 11 bases remaining between them. Germline CDR1 reads SGHVS; CDR2 reads FQNEAQ. CDR3 length: 13 amino acids. CDR3 coding DNA: TGTGCCAGCAGCTCTTTTACCGTAACTGAAGCTTTCTTT. This gives the protein CASSSFTVTEAFF.

V and J are TRBV2 and TRBJ2-3, with 8 bases that match TRBD1. After removal of 7 bases from V and 4 bases from J, the junction contained 10 bases not matched to a gene. This CDR3 has 15 residues. Germline V CDR1 and CDR2: SNHLY, FYNNEI. CDR3 coding DNA: TGTGCCAGCAACGAGGGCAGGGGGCTGGCAGATACGCAGTATTTT. Translating gives CASNEGRGLADTQYF.

Sample share makes this clone medium-sized. The chain combines TRBV28 with TRBJ2-7, with 7 bases that match TRBD1. The CDR3 totals 15 residues. V lost 4 bases to trimming and J lost 7 bases; unmatched junction nucleotides: 13. Germline-derived CDR1 and CDR2 are MDHEN and SYDVKM. DNA for the CDR3: TGTGCCAGCAGTTACGTTACGGGACAGTATAGGGAGCAGTACTTC. As protein: CASSYVTGQYREQYF.

Sample share makes this clone medium-sized. The chain uses TRBV28 and TRBJ2-1; 11 bases map to TRBD2. The trim removed 3 bases at V and 5 bases at J, leaving 6 bases unmatched. Germline CDR1 reads MDHEN; CDR2 reads SYDVKM. The CDR3 is made up of 16 amino acids. The CDR3 nucleotides are TGTGCCAGCAGTTTTTCTCTAGCGGGGGGCAACAATGAGCAGTTCTTC. The encoded protein is CASSFSLAGGNNEQFF.

This clone was observed at least ten times. V usage is TRBV7-9 and J usage is TRBJ1-1; D is unresolved. This CDR3 has 14 amino acids. V shed 0 bases and J shed 2 bases, with 7 bases lying between them. The germline V gene has CDR1 SEHNR and CDR2 FQNEAQ (reference sequence). The CDR3 region has the DNA TGTGCCAGCAGCTTAGCGGTCGTCAACACTGAAGCTTTCTTT. As protein: CASSLAVVNTEAFF.

On this clone: One end of the junction is discordant with germline, which a read error may explain. The chain combines TRBV6-5 with TRBJ2-1, with D tentatively TRBD1 (6 bases). CDR3 size: 14 residues. Germline-derived CDR1 and CDR2 are MNHEY and SVGAGI. The CDR3 DNA reads TGTGCCAGCAGTGACTCCAACAGGGTAGGTGAGCAGTTCTTC. Amino acid sequence: CASSDSNRVGEQFF.